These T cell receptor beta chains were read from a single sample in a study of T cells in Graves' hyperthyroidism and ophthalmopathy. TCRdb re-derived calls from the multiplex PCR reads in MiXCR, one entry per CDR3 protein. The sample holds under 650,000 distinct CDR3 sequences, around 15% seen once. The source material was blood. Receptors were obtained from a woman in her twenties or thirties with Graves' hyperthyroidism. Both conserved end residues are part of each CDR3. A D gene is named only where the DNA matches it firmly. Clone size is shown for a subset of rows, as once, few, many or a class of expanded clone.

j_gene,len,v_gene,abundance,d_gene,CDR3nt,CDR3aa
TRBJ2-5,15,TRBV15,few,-,TGTGCCACCAGCAGAGGCTGGGCTAGCCAAGAGACCCAGTACTTC,CATSRGWASQETQYF
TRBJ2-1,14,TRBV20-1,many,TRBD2,TGCAGTGCTAGTCTAGCGGGAGTCTACAATGAGCAGTTCTTC,CSASLAGVYNEQFF
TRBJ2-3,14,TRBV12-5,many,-,TGTGCTAGTGGTTTGGGCACTAGCACAGATACGCAGTATTTT,CASGLGTSTDTQYF
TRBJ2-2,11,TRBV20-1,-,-,TGCAGTGCTAGAGACACCGGGGAGCTGTTTTTT,CSARDTGELFF
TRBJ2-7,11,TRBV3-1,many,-,TGTGCCAGCAGCCAAGAGAGAGGGCAGTACTTC,CASSQERGQYF
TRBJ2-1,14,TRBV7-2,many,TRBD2,TGTGCCAGCAGCTCCAGGACTAGCGGGAGTGAGCAGTTCTTC,CASSSRTSGSEQFF
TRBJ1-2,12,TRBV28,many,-,TGTGCCAGCATGAGGGGGAACTATGGCTACACCTTC,CASMRGNYGYTF
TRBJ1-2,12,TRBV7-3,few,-,TGTGCCAGCAGCGCAGGGAGATATGGCTACACCTTC,CASSAGRYGYTF
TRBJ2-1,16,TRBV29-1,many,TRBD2,TGCAGCGTTGGGGGTCATCTAGCGGGCTCCTACAATGAGCAGTTCTTC,CSVGGHLAGSYNEQFF
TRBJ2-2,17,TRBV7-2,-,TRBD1,TGTGCCAGCAGCTCATCCCGACAGGGGGCGAACACCGGGGAGCTGTTTTTT,CASSSSRQGANTGELFF
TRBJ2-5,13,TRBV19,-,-,TGTACCACCACAGGGTTTTCACAAGAGACCCAGTACTTC,CTTTGFSQETQYF
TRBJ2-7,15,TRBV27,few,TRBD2,TGTGCCAGCAGGATATCAGCGGGAGTCCCCTACGAGCAGTACTTC,CASRISAGVPYEQYF
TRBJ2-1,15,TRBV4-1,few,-,TGCGCCAGCAGTCCGGGCCCTTCTAGGAAAAATGAGCAGTTCTTC,CASSPGPSRKNEQFF
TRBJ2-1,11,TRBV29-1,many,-,TGCAGCGTTGACTCGGGAAATGAGCAGTTCTTC,CSVDSGNEQFF
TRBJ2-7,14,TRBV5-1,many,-,TGCGCCAGCAGCCCGGGTGGGGGGCGCGGCGAGCAGTACTTC,CASSPGGGRGEQYF
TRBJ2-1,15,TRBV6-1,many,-,TGTGCCAGCAGTCCTTCGGGGGTCCTCTTCAATGGACAGTTCTTC,CASSPSGVLFNGQFF
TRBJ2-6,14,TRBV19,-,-,TGTGCCAGTGGGATAGATTCTGGGGCCAACGTCCTGACTTTC,CASGIDSGANVLTF
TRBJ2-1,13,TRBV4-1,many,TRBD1,TGCGCCAGCAGTTATCGACAGGGCAATGAGCAGTTCTTC,CASSYRQGNEQFF
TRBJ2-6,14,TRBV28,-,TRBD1,TGTGCCAGCAGTCCGTACAGGGGTGAATTCCTCGGGGCTTTC,CASSPYRGEFLGAF
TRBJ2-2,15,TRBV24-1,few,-,TGTGCCACCAGTGATTTGTTGCGGAACACCGGGGAGCTGTTTTTT,CATSDLLRNTGELFF
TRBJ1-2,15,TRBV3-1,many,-,TGTGCCAGCAGCCAAGAGAGGGGGGAGAACTATGGCTACACCTTC,CASSQERGENYGYTF
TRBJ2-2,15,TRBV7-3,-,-,TGTGCCAGCACCCCCGGGACAACTAACACCGGGGAGCTGTTTTTT,CASTPGTTNTGELFF
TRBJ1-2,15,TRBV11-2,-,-,TGTGCCAGCAGCCTCCGACAGTACTCTAACTATGGCTACACCTTC,CASSLRQYSNYGYTF
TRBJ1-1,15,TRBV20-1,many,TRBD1,TGCAGTGCTAGACCTGAGGGACAGGAAGTGTCTGAAGCTTTCTTT,CSARPEGQEVSEAFF